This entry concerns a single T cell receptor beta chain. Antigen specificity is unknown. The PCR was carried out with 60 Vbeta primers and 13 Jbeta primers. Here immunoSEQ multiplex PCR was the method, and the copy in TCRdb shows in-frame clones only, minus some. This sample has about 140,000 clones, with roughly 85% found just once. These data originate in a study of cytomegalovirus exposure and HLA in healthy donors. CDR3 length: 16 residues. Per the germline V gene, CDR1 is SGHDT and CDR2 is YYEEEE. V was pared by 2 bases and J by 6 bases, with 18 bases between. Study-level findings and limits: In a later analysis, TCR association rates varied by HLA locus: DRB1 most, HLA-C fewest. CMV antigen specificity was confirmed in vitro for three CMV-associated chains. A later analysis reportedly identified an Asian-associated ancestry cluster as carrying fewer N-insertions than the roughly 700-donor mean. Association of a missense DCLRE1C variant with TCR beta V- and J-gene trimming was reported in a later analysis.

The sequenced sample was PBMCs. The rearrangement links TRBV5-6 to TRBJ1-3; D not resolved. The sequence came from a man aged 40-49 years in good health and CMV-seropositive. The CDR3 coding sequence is TGTGCCAGCAGCTTAGGGAGTCGCCCCCTATTAAACACCATATATTTT. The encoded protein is CASSLGSRPLLNTIYF.